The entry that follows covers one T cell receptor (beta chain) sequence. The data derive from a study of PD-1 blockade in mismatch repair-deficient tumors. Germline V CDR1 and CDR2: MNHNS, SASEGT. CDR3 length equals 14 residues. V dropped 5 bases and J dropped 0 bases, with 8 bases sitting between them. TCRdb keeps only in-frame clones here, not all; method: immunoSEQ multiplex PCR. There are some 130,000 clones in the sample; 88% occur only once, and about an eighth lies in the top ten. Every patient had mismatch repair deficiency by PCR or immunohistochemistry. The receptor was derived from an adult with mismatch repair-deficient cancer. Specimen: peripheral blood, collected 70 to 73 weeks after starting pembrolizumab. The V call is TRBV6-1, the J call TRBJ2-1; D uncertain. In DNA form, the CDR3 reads TGTGCCAGCAGTACTACCCCCTCCTACAATGAGCAGTTCTTC. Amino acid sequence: CASSTTPSYNEQFF.